A selection of T cell receptor beta chains follows, all from one sample in a study of cytomegalovirus exposure and HLA in healthy donors. This table comes from immunoSEQ multiplex PCR, and its TCRdb copy is limited to in-frame clones, with some not included. The sample has 150,000 to 200,000 clones; over 60% are singletons. Sequencing was done on a sample of PBMCs. These receptors were collected from a woman in her thirties or forties in good health and CMV-seronegative. Both conserved end residues are part of each CDR3. The D gene is left open where the match is weak. Part of the rows lack a size; the others show once, few, many or a class for expanded clones.

j_gene | abundance | v_gene | d_gene | CDR3aa | CDR3nt
TRBJ2-2 | - | TRBV7-9 | - | CASSLQTLGTGELFF | TGTGCCAGCAGCTTACAGACTCTCGGCACCGGGGAGCTGTTTTTT
TRBJ2-3 | - | TRBV5-1 | TRBD1 | CASSLGQPTDTQYF | TGCGCCAGCAGCCTGGGACAGCCCACAGATACGCAGTATTTT
TRBJ2-3 | - | TRBV2 | - | CASSEQTDTQYF | TGTGCCAGCAGTGAACAGACAGATACGCAGTATTTT
TRBJ1-3 | - | TRBV19 | - | CASSSSATGSGNTIYF | TGTGCCAGTAGTTCCTCCGCGACAGGCTCTGGAAACACCATATATTTT
TRBJ2-5 | few | TRBV7-2 | TRBD1 | CASSSPGQGARETQYF | TGTGCCAGCAGCTCACCGGGACAGGGGGCACGAGAGACCCAGTACTTC
TRBJ2-5 | - | TRBV11-3 | - | CASSPEGGQETQYF | TGTGCCAGCAGCCCCGAGGGCGGACAAGAGACCCAGTACTTC
TRBJ1-2 | - | TRBV4-2 | - | CASSQDLARGDYGYTF | TGTGCCAGCAGCCAAGATCTAGCTCGGGGAGACTATGGCTACACCTTC
TRBJ1-4 | - | TRBV5-1 | TRBD1 | CASSFGTGGTEGKLFF | TGCGCCAGCAGCTTCGGGACAGGGGGCACAGAGGGAAAACTGTTTTTT
TRBJ2-3 | once | TRBV9 | TRBD2 | CASSPGLAGGITDTQYF | TGTGCCAGCAGCCCAGGACTAGCGGGAGGGATCACAGATACGCAGTATTTT
TRBJ1-2 | - | TRBV7-3 | - | CASSPSTGTDFGYTF | TGTGCCAGCAGCCCCTCCACAGGGACCGACTTTGGCTACACCTTC
TRBJ1-1 | - | TRBV30 | - | CAAQGGIRRDLNTEAFF | TGTGCCGCCCAGGGTGGGATTAGGAGAGATTTGAACACTGAAGCTTTCTTT
TRBJ1-2 | - | TRBV29-1 | TRBD1 | CSVADRAYGYTF | TGCAGCGTTGCCGACAGGGCTTATGGCTACACCTTC
TRBJ1-2 | - | TRBV12-5 | - | CATSTGSNYGYTF | TGTGCTACCAGTACGGGTTCTAACTATGGCTACACCTTC
TRBJ1-2 | - | TRBV19 | TRBD1 | CASSTSTGTGVSYGYTF | TGTGCCAGTAGTACCAGTACCGGGACAGGGGTGAGCTATGGCTACACCTTC
TRBJ2-5 | - | TRBV15 | TRBD2 | CATSRKAGGHQETQYF | TGTGCCACCAGCAGGAAGGCGGGAGGGCACCAAGAGACCCAGTACTTC
TRBJ1-1 | - | TRBV4-1 | TRBD1 | CASSQKDRGNTEAFF | TGCGCCAGCAGCCAGAAGGACAGGGGGAACACTGAAGCTTTCTTT
TRBJ2-5 | - | TRBV27 | - | CASSFGSGIQETQYF | TGTGCCAGCAGTTTTGGTAGCGGAATCCAAGAGACCCAGTACTTC
TRBJ2-3 | - | TRBV5-1 | TRBD1 | CASSSEPGRGQTDTQYF | TGCGCCAGCAGCTCAGAACCGGGCAGGGGGCAAACAGATACGCAGTATTTT
TRBJ2-5 | few | TRBV14 | TRBD2 | CASSSLRGGPEETQYF | TGTGCCAGCAGCAGCCTACGGGGAGGGCCCGAAGAGACCCAGTACTTC
TRBJ2-2 | few | TRBV7-9 | TRBD1 | CSSSPRVGTGNTGELFF | TGTTCCAGCAGCCCCCGCGTGGGGACAGGGAACACCGGGGAGCTGTTTTTT
TRBJ1-5 | - | TRBV19 | - | CASSIGGGQPQHF | TGTGCCAGTAGTATAGGGGGCGGACAGCCCCAGCATTTT
TRBJ1-4 | - | TRBV6-1 | - | CASSELGRPGSNEKLFF | TGTGCCAGCAGTGAACTGGGTCGACCAGGCAGTAATGAAAAACTGTTTTTT
TRBJ2-3 | - | TRBV5-1 | TRBD2 | CASSQGLAGFTDTQYF | TGCGCCAGCAGCCAGGGACTAGCGGGGTTCACAGATACGCAGTATTTT
TRBJ1-2 | - | TRBV10-3 | - | CAISEMGRDGYTF | TGTGCCATCAGTGAAATGGGGCGAGATGGCTACACCTTC
TRBJ2-3 | once | TRBV2 | TRBD1 | CASSETPVGQEKYF | TGTGCCAGCAGTGAAACCCCTGTCGGACAGGAAAAGTATTTT
TRBJ2-1 | - | TRBV19 | TRBD2 | CASSIPLTSGRALFF | TGTGCCAGTAGTATTCCTTTGACTAGCGGGAGGGCTTTGTTCTTC
TRBJ1-2 | - | TRBV16 | TRBD1 | CASSQRDRDNYGYTF | TGTGCCAGCAGCCAACGGGACAGGGATAACTATGGCTACACCTTC
TRBJ1-1 | - | TRBV2 | TRBD1 | CASSYLQGADAEAFF | TGTGCCAGCAGTTACTTACAGGGGGCCGACGCTGAAGCTTTCTTT
TRBJ2-3 | - | TRBV13 | - | CASSLGGRLFFSTDTQYF | TGTGCCAGCAGCTTAGGTGGCAGATTGTTTTTTAGCACAGATACGCAGTATTTT
TRBJ1-4 | - | TRBV6-5 | - | CASSYSGGAGEKLFF | TGTGCCAGCAGTTACTCCGGGGGGGCAGGGGAAAAACTGTTTTTT
TRBJ1-1 | - | TRBV19 | - | CAKEGGVTEAFF | TGTGCCAAAGAGGGAGGCGTCACTGAAGCTTTCTTT
TRBJ1-5 | - | TRBV19 | - | CASSIAGWQPQHF | TGTGCCAGTAGTATAGCGGGGTGGCAGCCCCAGCATTTT
TRBJ2-2 | few | TRBV5-1 | TRBD1 | CASSWDSPNTGELFF | TGCGCCAGCAGCTGGGACAGTCCGAACACCGGGGAGCTGTTTTTT
TRBJ2-1 | - | TRBV6-1 | - | CASTGQIDEQFF | TGTGCCAGCACCGGACAGATAGATGAGCAGTTCTTC
TRBJ2-5 | once | TRBV6-1 | TRBD2 | CASSDGGVGETQYF | TGTGCCAGCAGTGATGGGGGGGTGGGAGAGACCCAGTACTTC
TRBJ1-2 | once | TRBV19 | - | CASSSVGQSYGYTF | TGTGCCAGTAGTAGCGTTGGTCAAAGCTATGGCTACACCTTC
TRBJ2-3 | - | TRBV19 | - | CASTGFSTDTQYF | TGTGCCAGTACGGGGTTTAGCACAGATACGCAGTATTTT
TRBJ2-2 | - | TRBV19 | TRBD1 | CASSRTGDTGELFF | TGTGCCAGTAGTAGGACAGGGGACACCGGGGAGCTGTTTTTT
TRBJ2-4 | once | TRBV7-9 | - | CASSLEGSKNIQYF | TGTGCCAGCAGCTTAGAGGGGTCCAAAAACATTCAGTACTTC
TRBJ2-3 | - | TRBV27 | TRBD1 | CASSYRTGGGADTQYF | TGTGCCAGCAGTTACCGGACAGGGGGTGGGGCAGATACGCAGTATTTT
TRBJ2-3 | - | TRBV4-3 | TRBD2 | CASSQDSGRAGTDTQYF | TGCGCCAGCAGCCAAGATAGCGGGAGGGCTGGCACAGATACGCAGTATTTT
TRBJ1-1 | once | TRBV19 | - | CASSPGQNTEAFF | TGTGCCAGTAGCCCCGGACAGAACACTGAAGCTTTCTTT